The T cell receptor beta chain under discussion was sequenced for a study of naive and memory T cell subsets. Alpha and beta libraries were amplified separately from the second PCR onward. In its sample, this clonotype was seen a few times. Its antigen is not identified. The junction does not match germline at one end; this may be a read error. The CDR3 loop spans 12 amino acids. CDR1 is MDHEN and CDR2 is SYDVKM in the germline V gene. Regarding the study as a whole: In CD4 and CD8 cells, diversity dropped from naive through EMRA.

Both TRBC1 and TRBC2 were covered by a beta constant-region primer of two equimolar oligonucleotides. An oligonucleotide with the SP2 primer and a 12-nucleotide UMI was ligated to the cDNA 3' end. TCRdb reanalysed the UMI-ligation and nested PCR reads using MiXCR and keeps one entry per CDR3 protein. The table records 140,000 to 150,000 distinct CDR3 sequences, 17% of them present only once. The receptor comes from a human donor in good health. Sequencing was performed on naive CD4+ T cells from blood. This sequence joins TRBV28 and TRBJ1-2; 7 bases fit TRBD1. Here the CDR3 reads CASSSRGTALLF. CDR3 nucleotides: TGTGCCAGCAGTTCCCGGGGGACAGCCCTTCTTTTC.